These T cell receptor beta chains were read from a single sample in a study of Graves' ophthalmopathy and Graves' hyperthyroidism. TCRdb processed the multiplex PCR reads anew with MiXCR; each CDR3 protein has one entry. The table records roughly 1.1 million distinct CDR3 sequences, about 40% of them present only once. Sequenced input: peripheral blood or thyroid tissue (not recorded which). These TCRs come from an adult man with Graves' hyperthyroidism. Each CDR3 is given with its conserved first and last residue. The order of the fields is V gene, CDR3 length, D gene, clone size, J gene, CDR3 protein, CDR3 DNA. The D gene is left open where the match is weak. Not all rows give a size; the values are once, few, many and, for expanded clones, a class.

TRBV12-3/TRBV12-4	15	TRBD1	NA	TRBJ1-5	CASRENRGRGQPQHF	TGTGCCAGCAGGGAGAACAGGGGGCGCGGTCAGCCCCAGCATTTT
TRBV7-9	15	NA	NA	TRBJ2-5	CASSLVRGLSKTQYF	TGTGCCAGCAGCTTGGTCAGGGGATTATCCAAGACCCAGTACTTC
TRBV24-1	14	NA	NA	TRBJ1-2	CADRPGGAVYGYTF	TGTGCCGATCGTCCAGGTGGTGCGGTGTATGGCTACACCTTC
TRBV20-1	17	TRBD1	few	TRBJ1-5	CSATTTDRAPRNQPQHF	TGCAGTGCAACAACTACCGACAGGGCCCCCCGCAATCAGCCCCAGCATTTT
TRBV29-1	14	NA	NA	TRBJ1-2	CSVRVAGANYGYTF	TGCAGCGTTAGGGTGGCAGGAGCTAACTATGGCTACACCTTC
TRBV6-5	17	NA	NA	TRBJ1-1	CASSYGRGARGNTEAFF	TGTGCCAGCAGTTACGGGCGGGGGGCGAGGGGGAACACTGAAGCTTTCTTT
TRBV6-1	12	NA	NA	TRBJ1-5	CASSDWVQPQHF	TGTGCCAGCAGTGACTGGGTCCAGCCCCAGCATTTT
TRBV5-1	14	NA	many	TRBJ2-2	CASSFTLRTGELFF	TGCGCCAGCAGCTTCACTTTGAGGACCGGGGAGCTGTTTTTT
TRBV20-1	18	TRBD2	NA	TRBJ2-5	CSARTPGLADAPQETQYF	TGCAGTGCTAGGACCCCGGGACTAGCGGACGCCCCCCAAGAGACCCAGTACTTC
TRBV6-6	15	NA	few	TRBJ2-7	CASSTTLVLFYEQYF	TGTGCCAGCAGTACGACTCTAGTCCTTTTCTACGAGCAGTACTTC
TRBV10-2	15	NA	NA	TRBJ2-7	CASSFQGGGVSEQYF	TGTGCCAGCAGTTTCCAGGGGGGGGGGGTTTCCGAGCAGTACTTC
TRBV6-6	16	NA	NA	TRBJ1-2	CASGKTDSLLNYGYTF	TGTGCCAGCGGGAAGACGGACAGTCTTTTAAACTATGGCTACACCTTC
TRBV10-3	12	NA	few	TRBJ1-1	CAISEGSGEAFF	TGTGCCATCAGTGAGGGCAGCGGTGAAGCTTTCTTT
TRBV19	10	NA	many	TRBJ1-4	CASRGEKLFF	TGTGCCAGTAGGGGTGAAAAACTGTTTTTT
TRBV20-1	14	NA	few	TRBJ1-5	CSASGVREDQPQHF	TGCAGTGCTAGCGGGGTCAGGGAGGATCAGCCCCAGCATTTT
TRBV4-3	14	NA	NA	TRBJ2-7	CASSQFASGWEQYF	TGCGCCAGCAGCCAATTTGCCTCTGGATGGGAGCAGTACTTC
TRBV5-1	14	NA	many	TRBJ1-4	CASSLSATNEKLFF	TGTGCCAGCAGCCTCAGTGCAACTAATGAAAAACTGTTTTTT
TRBV7-2	17	TRBD1	many	TRBJ1-5	CASSLTGGAGSNQPQHF	TGTGCCAGCAGTTTGACAGGGGGCGCGGGTAGCAATCAGCCCCAGCATTTT
TRBV29-1	18	NA	NA	TRBJ1-1	CSLRLAGGTGELNTEAFF	TGCAGCTTGCGACTAGCGGGTGGCACCGGGGAGCTGAACACTGAAGCTTTCTTT
TRBV4-3	13	NA	many	TRBJ1-1	CASSHEPGDEAFF	TGCGCCAGCAGCCACGAACCAGGGGATGAAGCTTTCTTT
TRBV20-1	15	NA	many	TRBJ1-5	CSASLGVGRNQPQHF	TGCAGTGCTAGTTTGGGGGTTGGGCGCAATCAGCCCCAGCATTTT
TRBV14	14	NA	NA	TRBJ1-1	CASSSARGLREAFF	TGTGCCAGCAGCTCTGCCCGGGGCCTAAGGGAAGCTTTCTTT
TRBV10-3	12	NA	many	TRBJ2-5	CAISDHQETQYF	TGTGCCATCAGTGACCACCAAGAGACCCAGTACTTC